Presented here are 27 T cell receptor beta chains from one specimen sequenced in a study of beta chain features in type 1 diabetes. Study-wide points: Type 1 diabetes patients had moderately but significantly shorter TCRB CDR3s in all four CD4+ subsets.

Antigens for these TCRs are unknown. All of the isolated RNA was reverse transcribed, so expressed TCRB transcripts were sequenced. Data came from immunoSEQ multiplex PCR; TCRdb stores just in-frame clones and leaves some out. This table holds 200,000 to 250,000 clones, approximately 13% found once. Sequencing input: naive CD4+ T cells from blood. These receptors were taken from a man between 25 and 39 years old with type 1 diabetes.

The gene calls are TRBV18 and TRBJ2-1, with a possible D match to TRBD1 (5 bases). This CDR3 comprises 18 residues. The germline V gene has CDR1 KGHSH and CDR2 LQKENI. V gave up 4 bases and J gave up 0 bases, with 19 bases separating them. The CDR3 bases are TGTGCCAGCTCACAATCCAGGGATTCGGGTAGCTCCTACAATGAGCAGTTCTTC. Protein product: CASSQSRDSGSSYNEQFF.

This clone was detected only a few times. The V gene is TRBV5-6, the J gene TRBJ2-1, with 9 bases identical to TRBD1. Trimming cost V 4 bases and J 13 bases; bases outside gene matches: 15. Germline-derived CDR1 and CDR2 are SGHDT and YYEEEE. The CDR3 sequence is 15 residues long. The CDR3 here is CASSTRDREEWGQFF. In DNA, the CDR3 is TGTGCCAGCAGCACACGGGACAGGGAGGAGTGGGGACAGTTCTTC.

The chain links TRBV6-1 to TRBJ1-5; no definite D call. Germline V CDR1 and CDR2: MNHNS, SASEGT. This CDR3 comprises 14 residues. With 6 bases removed from V and 11 bases from J, the gap between germline ends came to 20 bases. CDR3 protein: CASSPERGTLAQHF. Here the CDR3 DNA reads TGTGCCAGCAGCCCAGAAAGAGGTACCCTGGCCCAGCATTTT.

The chain links TRBV18 to TRBJ2-5, with TRBD1 matching 9 bases. CDR3 length equals 15 residues. Per germline, CDR1 KGHSH and CDR2 LQKENI. The junction had 9 bases not matched to a gene; V was cut back by 5 bases and J by 5 bases. The CDR3 region has the DNA TGTGCCAGCTCAGGATCAACAGGGGGCGTCGAGACCCAGTACTTC. Translated, it gives CASSGSTGGVETQYF.

In this sample, this clone turned up a few times. The genes are TRBV6-5 and TRBJ2-3; D is unresolved. CDR1 and CDR2 from the germline V gene are MNHEY and SVGAGI. V lost 2 bases and J 1 base, leaving 7 bases between the germline ends. The CDR3 spans 14 residues. The DNA of the CDR3 is TGTGCCAGCAGTTACGCCCAGGGCACAGATACGCAGTATTTT. It specifies CASSYAQGTDTQYF.

J is TRBJ2-3 and V is TRBV2; 8 bases line up with TRBD2. The V segment lost 6 bases and the J segment 2 bases; nucleotides outside the gene matches: 10. This CDR3 has 16 residues. Per germline, CDR1 SNHLY and CDR2 FYNNEI. Written as DNA, the CDR3 is TGTGCCAGCAGCGCAGGGGCTAGCGGGCCCACAGATACGCAGTATTTT. The encoded protein is CASSAGASGPTDTQYF.

The rearrangement links TRBV18 to TRBJ2-7, with D possibly being TRBD2 (6 bases). This CDR3 contains 15 residues. The V gene's germline CDR1 is KGHSH and CDR2 LQKENI. The germline V and J ends were trimmed by 2 bases and 0 bases, with 11 bases remaining between them. The CDR3 nucleotides are TGTGCCAGCTCACCAGTAGCGGATCCCTCCTACGAGCAGTACTTC. Translation gives CASSPVADPSYEQYF. Combining the CDR3 with reference TRBV18 and TRBJ2-7 gives the whole variable domain NAGVMQNPRHLVRRRGQEARLRCSPMKGHSHVYWYRQLPEEGLKFMVYLQKENIIDESGMPKERFSAEFPKEGPSILRIQQVVRGDSAAYFCASSPVADPSYEQYFGPGTRLTVT.

This clone was seen a few times. The CDR3 DNA reads TGCAGCGTCACAGGACAGGGCGAGGAAAAACTGTTTTTT. Encoded protein: CSVTGQGEEKLFF. The rearrangement links TRBV29-1 to TRBJ1-4; 8 bases are shared with TRBD1. The CDR3 contains 13 residues. V lost 6 bases, J lost 8 bases, and 8 bases stayed unmatched. Per germline, CDR1 SQVTM and CDR2 ANQGSEA.

This clone was found a few times. CDR3 DNA: TGCAGCGTTGGTGGCAGGGGGCTTGAGACCCAGTACTTC. Its protein product is CSVGGRGLETQYF. This chain links TRBV29-1 with TRBJ2-5, with 8 bases identical to TRBD1. The CDR3 has 13 residues. Germline trimming cut 4 bases from V and 5 bases from J; bases unmatched to any gene: 6. From germline, CDR1 is SQVTM and CDR2 ANQGSEA.

The rearrangement uses TRBV7-6 and TRBJ1-5; 11 bases align to TRBD1. Trimming cost V 5 bases and J 6 bases; bases outside gene matches: 9. Per the germline V gene, CDR1 is SGHVS and CDR2 is FNYEAQ. The CDR3 runs 16 residues. The CDR3 nucleotides are TGTGCCAGCAGCCTTGGACAGGGGGCGGGTGGTCAGCCCCAGCATTTT. Encoded protein: CASSLGQGAGGQPQHF.

This clone has just a few counts. The same CDR3 also results from other DNA sequences found in this sample. J is TRBJ2-5 and V is TRBV11-2, with 8 bases lining up with TRBD1. The germline CDR1 and CDR2 sequences are SGHAT and FQNNGV. Trimming removed 5 bases from V and 5 bases from J; junction bases left unmatched: 1. The CDR3 consists of 12 residues. The CDR3 is CASSRDRETQYF. The CDR3 DNA sequence: TGTGCCAGCAGCCGGGACAGGGAGACCCAGTACTTC.

This clone was seen more than once but under ten times. The V call is TRBV15, the J call TRBJ2-2; TRBD1 matches 8 bases. Germline-derived CDR1 and CDR2 are LNHNV and YYDKDF (reference sequence). The CDR3 is 14 amino acids. Trimming took 0 bases from V and 6 from J; bases not matched to a gene: 0. The CDR3 region has the DNA TGTGCCACCAGCAGAGAACAGGGGGCCGGGGAGCTGTTTTTT. Residues: CATSREQGAGELFF.

The genes are TRBV7-6 and TRBJ1-2; unclear D gene. Germline V gives CDR1 SGHVS, CDR2 FNYEAQ. V lost 0 bases to trimming and J lost 2 bases, with 13 bases between them. The CDR3 sequence is 16 residues long. CDR3 nucleotides: TGTGCCAGCAGCTTAGCGTCCGGGAGCCTAAACTATGGCTACACCTTC. This codes for CASSLASGSLNYGYTF.

The genes are TRBV2 and TRBJ1-2, with a possible D match to TRBD1 (5 bases). CDR1 SNHLY and CDR2 FYNNEI come from the germline V gene. The CDR3 has 11 residues. The V gene lost 4 bases and the J gene lost 9 bases, with 9 bases spanning the gap. This CDR3 is CASSVDTSYTF. For the CDR3, the DNA is TGTGCCAGCAGTGTGGACACCAGCTACACCTTC.

This clone was recorded a few times. The J gene is TRBJ2-3, the V gene TRBV30; the D is unclear. The CDR3 has 12 residues. Germline lookup yields CDR1 GTSNPN and CDR2 SVGIG (reference sequence). V lost 0 bases, J lost 3 bases, and 4 bases lay in between. CDR3 nucleotides: TGTGCCTGGAGTGTACAGACAGATACGCAGTATTTT. Translating it yields CAWSVQTDTQYF.

The chain employs TRBV5-1 and TRBJ2-3; TRBD2 agrees at 10 bases. V was clipped by 7 bases and J by 4 bases; unmatched bases: 6. This CDR3 is built from 14 residues. Germline CDR1 and CDR2: SGHRS and YFSETQ. CDR3 sequence reads: CASAAGGPSDTQYF. CDR3 DNA: TGCGCCAGCGCAGCGGGAGGGCCCTCAGATACGCAGTATTTT.

The chain recombines TRBV29-1 with TRBJ1-1; D is uncertain. Germline CDR1 and CDR2: SQVTM and ANQGSEA. CDR3 length: 13 residues. V lost 5 bases and J lost 3, with 13 bases in between. The CDR3 DNA reads TGCAGCGTTTCGATGGGCTCTCACACTGAAGCTTTCTTT. As protein: CSVSMGSHTEAFF.

Concerning this clone itself: Other DNA sequences in the sample encode the same CDR3. This chain connects TRBV5-1 to TRBJ1-1; 8 bases match TRBD1. The length of the CDR3 is 15 residues. Germline lookup yields CDR1 SGHRS and CDR2 YFSETQ. Trimming took 4 bases from V and 1 from J; bases not matched to a gene: 6. The CDR3 DNA is TGCGCCAGCAGCACCGGGACAGGTCCGAACACTGAAGCTTTCTTT. Residues: CASSTGTGPNTEAFF.

The CDR3, as DNA: TGTGCCAGCAGCTCCCCCTTTTTGGGGGGTCGCAAGGATACGCAGTATTTT. This translates into CASSSPFLGGRKDTQYF. The rearrangement joins TRBV7-2 to TRBJ2-3; possible D gene TRBD2, 6 bases. CDR3 size: 17 residues. Germline CDR1 is SGHTA and CDR2 is FQGNSA. Trimming took 4 bases from V and 6 from J, leaving 23 bases between them.

This clone has only a few counts. J is TRBJ2-3 and V is TRBV6-6, with 9 nucleotides matching TRBD1. CDR3 size: 13 residues. Unmatched junction bases numbered 1, after V lost 6 bases and J lost 3 bases. Germline CDR1 reads MNHNY; CDR2 reads SVGAGI (reference sequence). CDR3 loop: CASRGQGTDTQYF. The CDR3 DNA sequence: TGTGCCAGCAGAGGACAGGGGACAGATACGCAGTATTTT.

There are a few counts of this clone. V usage is TRBV7-8 and J usage is TRBJ2-7, with D maybe TRBD1 (5 bases). The CDR3 is 14 amino acids. V lost 5 bases to trimming and J lost 3 bases, with 14 bases between them. Looked up from germline, CDR1 is SGHVS and CDR2 is FQNEAQ. The CDR3 DNA follows: TGTGCCAGCAGCGCTGATTACAGGAGCTACGAGCAGTACTTC. It specifies CASSADYRSYEQYF.

This clone has only a few counts. The genes are TRBV5-1 and TRBJ2-3; tentative D call: TRBD1 (5 bases). V lost 4 bases and J 0 bases, leaving 9 bases between the germline ends. Germline loops: CDR1 SGHRS, CDR2 YFSETQ. This CDR3 spans 14 amino acids. The CDR3 region has the DNA TGCGCCAGCAGCCAGACAGTTAGCACAGATACGCAGTATTTT. Translation gives CASSQTVSTDTQYF.

The chain couples TRBV7-9 to TRBJ1-1; no clear D gene. The CDR3 runs 15 residues. V dropped 0 bases and J dropped 0 bases, with 8 bases sitting between them. Germline assignment: CDR1 SEHNR and CDR2 FQNEAQ (reference sequence). CDR3 bases: TGTGCCAGCAGCTTAGCGCGGGCCCTGAACACTGAAGCTTTCTTT. Its protein product is CASSLARALNTEAFF.

The CDR3 region is CASSLVGGGTDTQYF. The CDR3 nucleotides read TGTGCCAGCAGCTTGGTCGGCGGGGGGACAGATACGCAGTATTTT. V usage is TRBV5-4 and J usage is TRBJ2-3; 8 bases match TRBD2. Germline values: CDR1 SGHNT, CDR2 YYREEE (reference sequence). V was pared by 0 bases and J by 3 bases, with 3 bases of the junction left unmatched. The CDR3 is 15 amino acids.

V gene TRBV4-1 combines with J gene TRBJ1-4, with TRBD1 as a possible D gene (5 bases). Germline CDR1 reads MGHRA; CDR2 reads YSYEKL. The CDR3 extends over 17 amino acids. Trimming stripped 3 bases from V and 0 bases from J, with 14 bases between. CDR3: CASSHWGPLATNEKLFF. In nucleotides, the CDR3 is TGCGCCAGCAGCCATTGGGGCCCCCTCGCAACTAATGAAAAACTGTTTTTT.

The chain combines TRBV25-1 with TRBJ2-3; TRBD1 agrees at 10 bases. The V gene end was trimmed by 3 bases and the J gene end by 3 bases; junction bases not matched to a gene: 6. CDR1 is MGHDK and CDR2 is SYGVNS in the germline V gene. The CDR3 extends over 16 amino acids. DNA for the CDR3: TGTGCCAGCAGTGACTTGGACAGGGGGAGAACAGATACGCAGTATTTT. It translates to CASSDLDRGRTDTQYF.

The CDR3 DNA follows: TGTGCCAGCAGTGAAGGCCGGACAGGGGTCCACGAGCAGTACTTC. Amino acids: CASSEGRTGVHEQYF. V is TRBV6-1 and J is TRBJ2-7, with TRBD1 matching 9 bases. Trimming took 1 base from V and 5 from J; bases not matched to a gene: 6. The CDR3 runs 15 residues. From germline, CDR1 is MNHNS and CDR2 SASEGT.